The next 5 T cell receptor beta chains were all read from a single sample in a study of cytomegalovirus exposure and HLA in healthy donors. The PCR was carried out with 60 Vbeta primers and 13 Jbeta primers. Clones were sequenced by immunoSEQ multiplex PCR, and TCRdb holds only the in-frame ones, with some missing. The sample yields approximately 89,000 clones, 62% seen once. The sample comprised PBMCs. These receptors were obtained from a young woman in good health and CMV-seropositive.

Concerning this clone: One junction end does not reproduce the germline sequence, and a read error may be involved. The chain is built from TRBV7-9 and TRBJ2-1; the match to TRBD1 covers 9 bases. Germline V CDR1 and CDR2: SEHNR, FQNEAQ (reference sequence). The CDR3 is 12 amino acids. The CDR3 DNA sequence: TGTGCCAGCAGCCTCACAGGGGGCGGGTATATCTTC. Amino acids: CASSLTGGGYIF.

V gene TRBV6-4 combines with J gene TRBJ1-2, with D perhaps TRBD1 (6 bases). With 0 bases removed from V and 3 bases from J, the gap between germline ends came to 11 bases. The CDR3 contains 15 residues. Germline CDR1 and CDR2: MRHNA and SNTAGT. The CDR3 DNA sequence: TGTGCCAGCAGTGACTCGAGGAAGGGGGACTATGGCTACACCTTC. Translating it yields CASSDSRKGDYGYTF.

This clone was detected a few times. V and J are TRBV18 and TRBJ1-1; 7 bases line up with TRBD1. J lost 2 bases, V lost 4 bases, and 7 bases had no gene match. This CDR3 is built from 15 residues. CDR1 is KGHSH and CDR2 is LQKENI in the germline V gene. The CDR3: CASSQRQGLNTEAFF. CDR3 bases: TGTGCCAGCTCACAACGACAGGGCCTTAACACTGAAGCTTTCTTT.

The rearrangement links TRBV2 to TRBJ2-3; TRBD2 matches at 8 bases. This CDR3 comprises 15 residues. V trimming: 7 bases; J trimming: 4 bases; junction bases outside the gene matches: 10. In germline, CDR1 is SNHLY, CDR2 FYNNEI. The CDR3 region is CASKSNGGEADTQYF. The DNA of the CDR3 is TGTGCCAGCAAATCTAACGGGGGGGAGGCAGATACGCAGTATTTT. Supplemented by reference TRBV2 and TRBJ2-3, the full variable domain reads EPEVTQTPSHQVTQMGQEVILRCVPISNHLYFYWYRQILGQKVEFLVSFYNNEISEKSEIFDDQFSVERPDGSNFTLKIRSTKLEDSAMYFCASKSNGGEADTQYFGPGTRLTVL.

This clone was recorded once. CDR3 DNA sequence: TGCGCCAGCAGCCGGGACAGGGGTGGCACCGGGGAGCTGTTTTTT. Protein: CASSRDRGGTGELFF. The J gene is TRBJ2-2, the V gene TRBV5-1; TRBD1 agrees at 10 bases. Germline V gives CDR1 SGHRS, CDR2 YFSETQ. With 4 bases clipped from V and 4 bases from J, the junction kept 4 bases outside the gene matches. The CDR3 totals 15 residues.